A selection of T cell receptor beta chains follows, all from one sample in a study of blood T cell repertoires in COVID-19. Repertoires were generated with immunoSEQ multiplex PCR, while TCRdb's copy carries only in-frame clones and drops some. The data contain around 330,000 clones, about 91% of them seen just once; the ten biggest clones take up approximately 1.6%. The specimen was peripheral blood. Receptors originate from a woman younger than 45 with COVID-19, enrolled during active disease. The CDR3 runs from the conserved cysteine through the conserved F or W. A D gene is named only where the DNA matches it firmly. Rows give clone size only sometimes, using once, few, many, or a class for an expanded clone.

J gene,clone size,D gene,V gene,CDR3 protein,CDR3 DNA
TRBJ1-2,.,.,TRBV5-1,CASSTGRPGNYGYTF,TGCGCCAGCTCGACGGGGAGACCTGGAAACTATGGCTACACCTTC
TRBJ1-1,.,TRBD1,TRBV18,CASSTGTAQNTEAFF,TGTGCCAGCTCAACAGGGACAGCACAGAACACTGAAGCTTTCTTT
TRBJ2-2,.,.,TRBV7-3,CASSPVATGELFF,TGTGCCAGCAGCCCGGTAGCGACCGGGGAGCTGTTTTTT
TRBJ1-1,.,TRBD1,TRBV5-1,CASSPSGVQGDTEAFF,TGCGCCAGCAGCCCAAGTGGCGTACAGGGGGACACTGAAGCTTTCTTT
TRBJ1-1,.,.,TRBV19,CASQMGAGPNAEAFF,TGTGCCAGTCAAATGGGGGCGGGCCCAAACGCTGAAGCTTTCTTT
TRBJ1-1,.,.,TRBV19,CASSPNRVGTEAFF,TGTGCCAGTTCTCCTAACAGGGTTGGCACTGAAGCTTTCTTT
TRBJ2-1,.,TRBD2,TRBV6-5,CASRPTSGGFDEQFF,TGTGCCAGCCGACCGACTAGCGGGGGATTCGATGAGCAGTTCTTC
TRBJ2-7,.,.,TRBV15,CATSRDHALNEQYF,TGTGCCACCAGCAGAGATCACGCACTGAACGAGCAGTACTTC
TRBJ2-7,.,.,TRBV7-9,CASSLLPGHATYEQYF,TGTGCCAGCAGCTTACTGCCGGGACATGCTACCTACGAGCAGTACTTC
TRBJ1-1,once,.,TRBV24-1,CATSDSSDGDTEAFF,TGTGCCACCAGTGATTCTTCGGACGGGGACACTGAAGCTTTCTTT
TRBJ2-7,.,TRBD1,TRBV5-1,CASSLAPGQDVYEQYF,TGCGCCAGCAGCTTGGCCCCGGGACAGGACGTCTACGAGCAGTACTTC
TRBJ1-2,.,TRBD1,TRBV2,CASSGETGADGYTF,TGTGCCAGCAGTGGGGAGACAGGGGCTGATGGCTACACCTTC
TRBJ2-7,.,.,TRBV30,CAWSGGGGTRAYEQYF,TGTGCCTGGAGTGGGGGAGGGGGAACCCGGGCCTACGAGCAGTACTTC
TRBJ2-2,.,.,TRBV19,CASSMEVASTGELFF,TGTGCCAGTAGTATGGAAGTAGCCAGCACCGGGGAGCTGTTTTTT
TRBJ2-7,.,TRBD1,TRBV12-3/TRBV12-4,CASSTGQGIEQYF,TGTGCCAGCAGTACGGGACAGGGGATCGAGCAGTACTTC
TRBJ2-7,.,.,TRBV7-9,CASSLGRGRPYEQYF,TGTGCCAGCAGCTTAGGCCGGGGTAGGCCTTACGAGCAGTACTTC